The present T cell receptor beta chain was sequenced within a study of blood T cell repertoires in COVID-19. Study-wide context: Sites across the United States, Italy and Spain contributed samples from acute and convalescent COVID-19. Sources were T cells, B-cell-depleted T cells, or PBMCs; the material itself was cDNA or gDNA.

As handled by the study authors: Counts of nucleated cells, estimated from reference gene primer amplification, were obtained. The data were produced by immunoSEQ multiplex PCR, yet TCRdb's version contains in-frame clones alone and is incomplete. D and trimming were read from the DNA, whereas the V and J calls and clone size are those reported in that table. The sample has about 88,000 clones; about nine tenths are singletons. V shed 0 bases and J shed 6 bases, with 12 bases lying between them. Per the germline V gene, CDR1 is GTSNPN and CDR2 is SVGIG (reference sequence). This CDR3 is built from 14 residues.

The TCR sequence derives from a male donor with acute or convalescent COVID-19. The V call is TRBV30, the J call TRBJ1-3, with unresolved D. The sample taken for sequencing was peripheral blood. In DNA form, the CDR3 reads TGTGCCTGGAGTGTATGGCAGGCCCAAAACACCATATATTTT. This translates into CAWSVWQAQNTIYF. Full variable domain (outside the CDR3, taken from reference TRBV30 and TRBJ1-3): SQTIHQWPATLVQPVGSPLSLECTVEGTSNPNLYWYRQAAGRGLQLLFYSVGIGQISSEVPQNLSASRPQDRQFILSSKKLLLSDSGFYLCAWSVWQAQNTIYFGEGSWLTVV.